These 24 T cell receptor beta chains originate from one sample sequenced in a study of response to subunit inactivated influenza vaccine. TCRdb passed the RT-PCR reads through MiXCR, listing each CDR3 protein once. This table has hundreds of thousands of distinct CDR3 sequences, about 20% appearing once. Sequencing used PBMCs from blood, obtained less than 22 months after vaccination. These receptors were taken from a man between 50 and 70 years old who received an inactivated influenza vaccine.

The gene calls are TRBV6-2 or TRBV6-3 and TRBJ2-1, with 8 bases fitting TRBD2. Germline lookup yields CDR1 MNHEY and CDR2 SVGEGT. This CDR3 has 16 amino acids. Losses at the gene ends were 0 bases for V and 4 bases for J; bases not matched to a gene: 5. The CDR3 here is CASSYSRGGSYNEQFF. The CDR3 nucleotides read TGTGCCAGCAGTTACTCTCGCGGGGGGTCTTACAATGAGCAGTTCTTC.

This clonotype was observed at least ten times. This chain joins TRBV4-3 and TRBJ1-5; no clear D gene. With 0 bases removed from V and 1 base from J, the gap between germline ends came to 7 bases. The germline V gene encodes CDR1 LGHNA and CDR2 YSLEER. This CDR3 contains 15 residues. The CDR3 loop reads CASSQELLSNQPQHF. In DNA form, the CDR3 reads TGCGCCAGCAGCCAAGAGTTATTAAGCAATCAGCCCCAGCATTTT.

This chain links TRBV7-9 with TRBJ1-2; D not resolved. This CDR3 contains 13 residues. Germline V CDR1 and CDR2: SEHNR, FQNEAQ (reference sequence). Trimming removed 5 bases from V and 7 bases from J, with 14 bases in between. This chain's CDR3 is CASSGQAIGGYTF. CDR3 DNA: TGTGCCAGCAGCGGGCAGGCTATAGGTGGCTACACCTTC. Based on the CDR3 plus reference TRBV7-9 and TRBJ1-2, the full variable domain is DTGVSQNPRHKITKRGQNVTFRCDPISEHNRLYWYRQTLGQGPEFLTYFQNEAQLEKSRLLSDRFSAERPKGSFSTLEIQRTEQGDSAMYLCASSGQAIGGYTFGSGTRLTVV.

This clonotype was recorded only once. The rearrangement joins TRBV20-1 to TRBJ2-7, with 10 bases matching TRBD2. CDR3 length: 15 residues. V dropped 3 bases and J dropped 7; count of bases not matched to a gene: 12. The germline gives CDR1 DFQATT, CDR2 SNEGSKA (reference sequence). The CDR3 DNA follows: TGCAGTGCTAGTGTGAGCGGGAGGGGTGCGGGGGAGCAGTACTTC. Translated: CSASVSGRGAGEQYF.

J is TRBJ2-5 and V is TRBV5-5; 9 bases agree with TRBD1. The V gene end was trimmed by 5 bases and the J gene end by 0 bases; junction bases not matched to a gene: 5. The CDR3 covers 15 residues. Germline CDR1 and CDR2: SGHKS and YYEKEE (reference sequence). The CDR3 region is CASSPGTGNQETQYF. CDR3 coding DNA: TGTGCCAGCAGTCCCGGGACAGGGAACCAAGAGACCCAGTACTTC.

The gene calls are TRBV7-3 and TRBJ2-1; D remains ambiguous. Trimming cost V 1 base and J 2 bases, with 15 bases left between them. Germline-derived CDR1 and CDR2 are SGHTA and FQGTGA. The CDR3 covers 17 residues. This chain's CDR3 is CASSLNPAPPPYNEQFF. CDR3 DNA: TGTGCCAGCAGCTTAAATCCTGCCCCGCCTCCCTACAATGAGCAGTTCTTC.

The chain uses TRBV27 and TRBJ2-5; the D is unclear. CDR3 length: 14 residues. Germline CDR1 reads MNHEY; CDR2 reads SMNVEV (reference sequence). Trimming pared 3 bases from V and 0 bases from J, leaving 8 bases between. In DNA, the CDR3 is TGTGCCAGCAGTTTTGTCGGAAACCAAGAGACCCAGTACTTC. Translated: CASSFVGNQETQYF.

This clonotype has a handful of counts. This chain links TRBV20-1 with TRBJ2-2, with TRBD2 identical over 8 bases. The CDR3 totals 13 residues. The V gene end was trimmed by 8 bases and the J gene end by 6 bases; junction bases not matched to a gene: 8. CDR1 and CDR2 (germline): DFQATT, SNEGSKA (reference sequence). The CDR3 DNA sequence: TGCAGTCCGGGACTAGACGTAGCCGGGGAGCTGTTTTTT. Translated, it gives CSPGLDVAGELFF.

Only one count was recorded for this clonotype. This chain uses TRBV29-1 with TRBJ1-1; D call uncertain. Germline CDR1 and CDR2: SQVTM and ANQGSEA. The CDR3 totals 11 residues. Trimming removed 4 bases at V and 1 base at J, with 4 bases between. The CDR3 protein is CSVGTNTEAFF. DNA for the CDR3: TGCAGCGTTGGGACGAACACTGAAGCTTTCTTT.

The chain joins TRBV6-9 to TRBJ1-1; D possibly corresponds to TRBD1 (5 bases). V lost 8 bases, J lost 1 base, and 11 bases lay in between. CDR1 is MNHGY and CDR2 is SVAAGI in the germline V gene. The CDR3 is 13 amino acids. The CDR3 is CASCRGGNTEAFF. The CDR3 DNA sequence: TGTGCCAGCTGTAGGGGTGGGAACACTGAAGCTTTCTTT.

This clonotype was detected ten times or more. The chain's CDR3 is CASSTLLFHGYTF. The CDR3 nucleotides read TGTGCCAGCAGCACGTTACTATTCCATGGCTACACCTTC. The V gene is TRBV13, the J gene TRBJ1-2; D not certain. Germline V lookup: CDR1 PRHDT, CDR2 FYEKMQ (reference sequence). V lost 5 bases and J 6 bases, leaving 13 bases between the germline ends. The length of the CDR3 is 13 residues.

The chain carries TRBV28 and TRBJ1-2; D is unclear. The V gene's germline CDR1 is MDHEN and CDR2 SYDVKM. Trimming took 5 bases from V and 1 from J, leaving 14 bases between them. This CDR3 is 15 amino acids long. CDR3 sequence: CASSPLTLGNYGYTF. The CDR3 DNA sequence: TGTGCCAGCAGTCCCTTGACCTTGGGTAACTATGGCTACACCTTC.

This rearrangement joins TRBV5-8 to TRBJ2-5; 14 bases align to TRBD2. The germline gives CDR1 SGHTS, CDR2 YDEGEE. With 3 bases clipped from V and 5 bases from J, the junction kept 6 bases outside the gene matches. This CDR3 is built from 16 residues. The CDR3 sequence: CASSYRLAGGFETQYF. CDR3 DNA: TGTGCCAGCAGCTATCGACTAGCGGGAGGGTTTGAGACCCAGTACTTC.

V is TRBV4-1 and J is TRBJ2-7; 7 nucleotides align to TRBD2. CDR1 is MGHRA, CDR2 YSYEKL, per germline. Germline trimming cut 3 bases from V and 3 bases from J; bases unmatched to any gene: 8. The CDR3 totals 15 residues. The CDR3 sequence is CASSQLLAPGYEQYF. The CDR3 DNA reads as TGCGCCAGCAGCCAGCTACTAGCGCCTGGCTACGAGCAGTACTTC.

The sample holds a few counts of this clonotype. CDR3 sequence: CASSYSGVYEQYF. CDR3 in DNA: TGTGCCAGCAGTTACTCGGGTGTCTACGAGCAGTACTTC. The chain has TRBV6-6 and TRBJ2-7, with no clear D. Trimming removed 0 bases from V and 3 bases from J, with 6 bases in between. This CDR3 is built from 13 residues. The germline CDR1 and CDR2 sequences are MNHNY and SVGAGI (reference sequence).

This clonotype showed up just a few times. The chain employs TRBV5-1 and TRBJ1-4, with D unresolved. This CDR3 has 14 amino acids. Germline loops: CDR1 SGHRS, CDR2 YFSETQ. Trimming removed 4 bases at V and 7 bases at J, with 14 bases between. The CDR3 protein is CASSLDGLAEKLFF. CDR3 bases: TGCGCCAGCAGCCTGGACGGGCTGGCTGAAAAACTGTTTTTT.

This clonotype was counted only a few times. This chain connects TRBV12-3 or TRBV12-4 to TRBJ2-6; D not resolved. The CDR3 is 18 residues long. V lost 6 bases, J lost 4 bases, and 22 bases lay in between. CDR3 in DNA: TGTGCCAGCAGCCGGGTCGAGTACCCAACTATGGGGGCCAACGTCCTGACTTTC. As protein: CASSRVEYPTMGANVLTF.

The chain joins TRBV6-1 to TRBJ2-7, with 7 bases aligning to TRBD2. The trim removed 6 bases at V and 0 bases at J, leaving 8 bases unmatched. The CDR3 spans 15 residues. Germline assignment: CDR1 MNHNS and CDR2 SASEGT. The CDR3, as DNA: TGTGCCAGCAGGCGAGCGGGACGGCACTCCTACGAGCAGTACTTC. The encoded protein is CASRRAGRHSYEQYF.

The CDR3 region is CASSSDPIGLETQYF. The CDR3 DNA follows: TGTGCCAGCAGCTCCGACCCGATAGGGTTAGAGACCCAGTACTTC. This chain links TRBV7-9 with TRBJ2-5; D is ambiguous. CDR1 and CDR2 from the germline V gene are SEHNR and FQNEAQ (reference sequence). This CDR3 has 15 amino acids. Trimming shortened V by 4 bases and J by 4 bases, and 16 bases separated the two germline ends. Variable domain in full (rest from reference TRBV7-9 and TRBJ2-5): DTGVSQNPRHKITKRGQNVTFRCDPISEHNRLYWYRQTLGQGPEFLTYFQNEAQLEKSRLLSDRFSAERPKGSFSTLEIQRTEQGDSAMYLCASSSDPIGLETQYFGPGTRLLVL.

This clonotype was observed many times. The chain recombines TRBV5-1 with TRBJ1-1; tentatively, D is TRBD1 (6 bases). Germline V gene data show CDR1 as SGHRS and CDR2 as YFSETQ. CDR3 size: 15 residues. V was cut by 0 bases and J by 6 bases, with 15 bases left in between. CDR3 in amino acids: CASSLEGGSVSEAFF. The DNA of the CDR3 is TGCGCCAGCAGCTTGGAGGGGGGAAGCGTGTCTGAAGCTTTCTTT.

The table lists this clonotype with a few counts. CDR3 protein: CSVEEGLGETQYF. DNA of the CDR3: TGCAGCGTTGAAGAAGGCCTTGGGGAGACCCAGTACTTC. The chain combines TRBV29-1 with TRBJ2-5; no reliable D call. V dropped 0 bases and J dropped 5 bases, with 10 bases sitting between them. The CDR3 loop spans 13 amino acids. CDR1 and CDR2 from the germline V gene are SQVTM and ANQGSEA.

At least ten counts were recorded for this clonotype. This sequence joins TRBV3-1 and TRBJ2-5; D may be TRBD1 (5 bases). This CDR3 is built from 15 residues. Germline CDR1 is LGHDT and CDR2 is YNNKEL (reference sequence). V was clipped by 0 bases and J by 5 bases, with 13 bases between them. CDR3 sequence (DNA): TGTGCCAGCAGCCAAGATGGGGCGGTTAGGGAGACCCAGTACTTC. Translated, it gives CASSQDGAVRETQYF.

V usage is TRBV4-1 and J usage is TRBJ1-1, with 10 bases matching TRBD1. Trimming cost V 2 bases and J 4 bases; bases outside gene matches: 13. CDR1 and CDR2 (germline): MGHRA, YSYEKL. The CDR3 runs 18 residues. For the CDR3, the DNA is TGCGCCAGCAGCCAACCCCGGGACAGGGGACCTCTGGGCACTGAAGCTTTCTTT. This translates into CASSQPRDRGPLGTEAFF.

This clonotype showed up just a few times. The rearrangement joins TRBV4-2 to TRBJ2-2; 8 nucleotides line up with TRBD2. J lost 8 bases, V lost 3 bases, and 8 bases had no gene match. The CDR3 runs 15 residues. Germline CDR1 LGHNA, CDR2 YNFKEQ. The CDR3 sequence is CASSQERLAGGELFF. The CDR3 DNA follows: TGTGCCAGCAGCCAGGAAAGGCTAGCGGGTGGGGAGCTGTTTTTT.